This TCR beta chain stems from a study of blood T cell repertoires in COVID-19 (dated by TCRdb to about 2020). At the level of the whole study: Samples covering the acute and convalescent phases of COVID-19 were provided by collaborators in the United States, Italy and Spain. The prospective study material was composed of cDNA or gDNA derived from T cells, B-cell-depleted T cells, or PBMCs. Deeply sampled blood TCRbeta repertoires from subjects exposed to, actively infected with, or recovered from COVID-19 were included in the dataset. The repertoires were made available in a free public database intended to serve as a resource for research on the immune response to SARS-CoV-2. The samples were drawn from the first 160 participants of the ongoing ImmuneRACE study and from over 950 subjects provided by 6 global collaborators. Sample metadata almost always included a de-identified subject ID, COVID-19 status, age in years and sex. Where available, HLA class I and class II types were obtained from metadata supplied by the sample provider rather than from assay-based typing. General study outcomes and caveats: Clinical and demographic metadata were provided uncurated, with the amount varying by source and participant.

At the junction V is shortened by 5 bases and J by 4 bases, with 9 bases in between. Including the terminal cysteine and phenylalanine, the CDR3 comprises 12 residues. CDR3 DNA is the only sequence kept; it has 36 bases, read in frame from the first base. Via the germline V gene, CDR1 is SGHRS and CDR2 YFSETQ. A remark on this clone: Its antigen is currently not known. Base qualities are missing; no much larger clone stands one base away.

In Seattle, one collaborating source enrolled patients while the infection was active and tracked those patients longitudinally over the course of disease. Each collaborating institution followed its own protocols to collect whole blood in K2EDTA tubes. For TCRbeta analysis, collaborators shipped samples as frozen whole blood, isolated PBMCs, or DNA extracted from either of those sample types. TCRbeta CDR3 regions were amplified from genomic DNA by means of the immunoSEQ Assay, a bias-controlled multiplex PCR. Concerning the study's data processing: Within the assay, amplification of reference gene primers was used to estimate how many nucleated cells each sample contained. Sequence reads were collapsed and filtered to measure the absolute abundance of every unique TCRbeta CDR3 rearrangement. Productive Simpson clonality was computed per sample as the square root of Simpson's diversity index over productive rearrangements. This is the immuneACCESS table as TCRdb keeps it, with only in-frame sequences that have V and J called. A part of the clones is gone; compared with another copy, unresolved V genes explain less than half, and the rest is unexplained. V and J calls and clone size are given by that table; D and trimming were obtained from the DNA. The sample table shows roughly 200,000 clones, and approximately 94% are seen once. The top ten clonotypes cover around 0.8% of the sample.

The chain uses TRBV5-1 and TRBJ1-1, with TRBD1 as a weak D call on 5 bases. The TCR sequence derives from a man aged 25 to 40 with COVID-19, enrolled during active disease. What was sequenced was peripheral blood. The DNA is TGCGCCAGCAGGAAGGGGTCCACTGAAGCTTTCTTT. It encodes CASRKGSTEAFF. When the CDR3 is completed using the reference TRBV5-1 and TRBJ1-1 genes on either side, the full variable domain is KAGVTQTPRYLIKTRGQQVTLSCSPISGHRSVSWYQQTPGQGLQFLFEYFSETQRNKGNFPGRFSGRQFSNSRSEMNVSTLELGDSALYLCASRKGSTEAFFGQGTRLTVV.